The rows below give T cell receptor beta chains drawn from one sample of a study of cytomegalovirus exposure and HLA in healthy donors. Assay used: immunoSEQ multiplex PCR; TCRdb lists only in-frame clones, some missing. The sample lists around 160,000 clones, roughly 80% occurring once. Sequencing used PBMCs. These receptors were obtained from a man aged 25 to 45 in good health and CMV-seropositive. The CDR3 runs from the conserved cysteine through the conserved F or W. A D gene is named only where the DNA matches it firmly. For some rows the clone size is stated as once, few or many, or as a class when expanded; others skip it.

TRBJ1-3 | . | . | 17 | TRBV9 | CASSVGGGNTLGNTIYF | TGTGCCAGCAGCGTAGGTGGGGGGAATACTTTGGGAAACACCATATATTTT
TRBJ2-1 | . | . | 14 | TRBV18 | CASSRGPSYNEQFF | TGTGCCAGCTCACGGGGGCCCTCCTACAATGAGCAGTTCTTC
TRBJ2-1 | . | TRBD2 | 17 | TRBV7-8 | CASSSNSGRASYNEQFF | TGTGCCAGCAGCTCTAATAGCGGGAGGGCTTCCTACAATGAGCAGTTCTTC
TRBJ2-7 | . | . | 14 | TRBV5-1 | CASSLGGSDYEQYF | TGCGCCAGCAGCTTGGGAGGCTCCGACTACGAGCAGTACTTC
TRBJ1-5 | . | . | 15 | TRBV7-8 | CASSPGTFRDQPQHF | TGTGCCAGCAGCCCCGGGACATTTAGGGATCAGCCCCAGCATTTT
TRBJ2-5 | . | . | 12 | TRBV29-1 | CSVGGGEETQYF | TGCAGCGTTGGGGGGGGCGAAGAGACCCAGTACTTC
TRBJ2-7 | . | . | 12 | TRBV11-2 | CASSLLSSDVYF | TGTGCCAGCAGCTTACTGTCCAGCGACGTGTACTTC
TRBJ2-7 | . | . | 15 | TRBV7-9 | CASSLIWAGPYEQYF | TGTGCCAGCAGCTTAATATGGGCGGGCCCCTACGAGCAGTACTTC
TRBJ2-3 | . | TRBD2 | 15 | TRBV5-1 | CASSLGGSGEDTQYF | TGCGCCAGCAGCTTGGGAGGGAGCGGGGAAGATACGCAGTATTTT
TRBJ2-3 | . | . | 15 | TRBV6-5 | CASSYISRGTDTQYF | TGTGCCAGCAGTTACATCTCCCGGGGCACAGATACGCAGTATTTT
TRBJ2-1 | . | TRBD2 | 14 | TRBV25-1 | CASSRAGSGNEQFF | TGTGCCAGCAGTAGAGCGGGGTCTGGCAATGAGCAGTTCTTC
TRBJ2-7 | . | TRBD1 | 13 | TRBV10-3 | CAIRGTGSYEQYF | TGTGCCATCAGAGGGACAGGGAGTTACGAGCAGTACTTC
TRBJ2-2 | . | TRBD2 | 19 | TRBV9 | CASSVVLGGSGSGVGELFF | TGTGCCAGCAGCGTAGTTCTGGGTGGGTCCGGAAGCGGGGTCGGGGAGCTGTTTTTT
TRBJ1-1 | . | TRBD1 | 15 | TRBV6-5 | CASRPPQGAQAEAFF | TGTGCCAGCAGACCGCCGCAGGGGGCGCAGGCTGAAGCTTTCTTT
TRBJ2-7 | . | TRBD2 | 14 | TRBV28 | CASSLGGGAYEQYF | TGTGCCAGCAGTCTCGGGGGAGGGGCCTACGAGCAGTACTTC
TRBJ1-5 | . | TRBD1 | 18 | TRBV19 | CASTPRGTGVNSNQPQHF | TGTGCCAGTACCCCCCGCGGGACAGGGGTCAATAGCAATCAGCCCCAGCATTTT
TRBJ2-7 | . | . | 15 | TRBV15 | CATSVRGDSGYEQYF | TGTGCCACCAGCGTGCGAGGGGACTCCGGCTACGAGCAGTACTTC
TRBJ2-3 | . | TRBD1 | 15 | TRBV28 | CASSLRTGDTDTQYF | TGTGCCAGCAGTCTAAGGACAGGGGACACAGATACGCAGTATTTT
TRBJ2-1 | . | TRBD2 | 17 | TRBV5-1 | CASSLGPRRLAPGEQFF | TGCGCCAGCAGCTTAGGGCCCCGGCGACTAGCACCAGGGGAGCAGTTCTTC
TRBJ2-1 | . | . | 15 | TRBV14 | CASSPPDFNYNEQFF | TGTGCCAGCAGCCCCCCGGACTTCAACTACAATGAGCAGTTCTTC
TRBJ1-6 | . | TRBD1 | 14 | TRBV29-1 | CSVQTGNPNSPLHF | TGCAGCGTTCAGACAGGGAATCCAAATTCACCCCTCCACTTT
TRBJ1-5 | . | . | 15 | TRBV6-4 | CASSETTGDNQPQHF | TGTGCCAGCAGTGAGACGACAGGTGACAATCAGCCCCAGCATTTT
TRBJ2-1 | . | . | 12 | TRBV10-2 | CASSTGTPVQFF | TGCGCCAGCAGTACCGGGACTCCCGTTCAGTTCTTC
TRBJ1-3 | . | . | 15 | TRBV7-8 | CASSQDPTVGNTIYF | TGTGCCAGCAGCCAAGATCCTACAGTGGGAAACACCATATATTTT
TRBJ2-7 | . | TRBD1 | 14 | TRBV7-8 | CASSSTTGGYEQYF | TGTGCCAGCAGCTCCACGACAGGGGGCTACGAGCAGTACTTC
TRBJ1-2 | . | . | 14 | TRBV19 | CATSLPTGLNGYTF | TGTGCCACTTCGCTTCCCACAGGATTGAATGGCTACACCTTC
TRBJ2-5 | . | TRBD1 | 16 | TRBV9 | CASSPGTGGRQETQYF | TGTGCCAGCAGCCCCGGGACAGGGGGGAGGCAAGAGACCCAGTACTTC
TRBJ1-3 | . | . | 15 | TRBV4-3 | CASSQDPRHGNTIYF | TGCGCCAGCAGCCAAGACCCGAGACATGGAAACACCATATATTTT
TRBJ1-2 | few | . | 15 | TRBV5-1 | CASSLGGGSNYGYTF | TGCGCCAGCAGCTTGGGGGGCGGATCTAACTATGGCTACACCTTC
TRBJ1-6 | . | . | 13 | TRBV30 | CALGAGDNSPLHF | TGTGCCCTAGGGGCCGGAGATAATTCACCCCTCCACTTT
TRBJ2-1 | . | TRBD1 | 15 | TRBV2 | CASMLVTGDYNEQFF | TGTGCCAGCATGCTCGTGACAGGGGACTACAATGAGCAGTTCTTC
TRBJ2-1 | . | TRBD2 | 15 | TRBV5-4 | CASSSGLAGGGEQFF | TGTGCCAGCAGCTCGGGACTAGCGGGGGGTGGGGAGCAGTTCTTC
TRBJ1-1 | . | . | 15 | TRBV5-1 | CASSLVQGGDTEAFF | TGCGCCAGCAGCTTGGTTCAGGGTGGGGACACTGAAGCTTTCTTT
TRBJ2-2 | few | TRBD1 | 18 | TRBV4-3 | CASSHPTWGTDYTGELFF | TGCGCCAGCAGCCACCCAACTTGGGGGACAGACTACACCGGGGAGCTGTTTTTT
TRBJ1-1 | . | TRBD1 | 14 | TRBV10-1 | CASSQGAANTEAFF | TGCGCCAGCAGCCAGGGGGCTGCGAACACTGAAGCTTTCTTT
TRBJ2-2 | . | . | 14 | TRBV5-1 | CASSPQGNTGELFF | TGCGCCAGCAGTCCGCAGGGGAACACCGGGGAGCTGTTTTTT
TRBJ1-2 | . | . | 12 | TRBV19 | CASSIFGYGYTF | TGTGCCAGTAGTATTTTCGGCTATGGCTACACCTTC
TRBJ1-1 | few | . | 13 | TRBV5-1 | CASSFQGQTEAFF | TGCGCCAGCAGCTTCCAGGGCCAGACTGAAGCTTTCTTT
TRBJ1-1 | . | TRBD1 | 15 | TRBV4-1 | CASSQGTGGWTEAFF | TGCGCCAGCAGCCAGGGGACAGGGGGTTGGACTGAAGCTTTCTTT
TRBJ1-4 | . | TRBD1 | 15 | TRBV7-8 | CASSSGQGVKEKLFF | TGTGCCAGCAGCAGCGGACAGGGGGTTAAGGAAAAACTGTTTTTT